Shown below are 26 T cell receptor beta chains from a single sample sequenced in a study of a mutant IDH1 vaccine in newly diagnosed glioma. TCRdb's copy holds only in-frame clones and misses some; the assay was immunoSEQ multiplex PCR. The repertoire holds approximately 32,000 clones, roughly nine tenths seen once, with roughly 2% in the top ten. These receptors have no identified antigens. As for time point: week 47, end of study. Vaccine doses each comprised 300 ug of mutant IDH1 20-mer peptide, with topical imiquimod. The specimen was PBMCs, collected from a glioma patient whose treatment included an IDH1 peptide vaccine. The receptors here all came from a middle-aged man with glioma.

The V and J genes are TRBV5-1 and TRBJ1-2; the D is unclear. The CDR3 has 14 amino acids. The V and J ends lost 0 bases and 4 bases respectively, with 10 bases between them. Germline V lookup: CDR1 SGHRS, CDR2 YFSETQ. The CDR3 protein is CASSLDTVPYGYTF. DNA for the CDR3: TGCGCCAGCAGCTTGGATACGGTTCCCTATGGCTACACCTTC.

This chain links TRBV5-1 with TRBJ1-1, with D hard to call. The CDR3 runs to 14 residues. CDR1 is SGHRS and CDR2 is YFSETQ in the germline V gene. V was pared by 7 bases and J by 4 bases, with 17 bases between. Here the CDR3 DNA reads TGCGCCAGCGACGACGAGGCAGAGAGCACTGAAGCTTTCTTT. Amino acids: CASDDEAESTEAFF. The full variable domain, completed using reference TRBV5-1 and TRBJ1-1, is KAGVTQTPRYLIKTRGQQVTLSCSPISGHRSVSWYQQTPGQGLQFLFEYFSETQRNKGNFPGRFSGRQFSNSRSEMNVSTLELGDSALYLCASDDEAESTEAFFGQGTRLTVV.

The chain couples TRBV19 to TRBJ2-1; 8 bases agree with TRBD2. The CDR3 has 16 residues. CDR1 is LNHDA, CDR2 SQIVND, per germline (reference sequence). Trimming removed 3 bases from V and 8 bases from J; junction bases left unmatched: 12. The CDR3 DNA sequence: TGTGCCAGTAGTATTATCCCCGGCGGGAGGATTCATGAGCAGTTCTTC. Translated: CASSIIPGGRIHEQFF.

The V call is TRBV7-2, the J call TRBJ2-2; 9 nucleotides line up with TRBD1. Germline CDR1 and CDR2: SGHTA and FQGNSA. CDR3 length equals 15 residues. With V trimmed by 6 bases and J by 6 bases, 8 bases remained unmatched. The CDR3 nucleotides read TGTGCCAGCAGATCTCGGACAGGGGAGGCCGGGGAGCTGTTTTTT. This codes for CASRSRTGEAGELFF.

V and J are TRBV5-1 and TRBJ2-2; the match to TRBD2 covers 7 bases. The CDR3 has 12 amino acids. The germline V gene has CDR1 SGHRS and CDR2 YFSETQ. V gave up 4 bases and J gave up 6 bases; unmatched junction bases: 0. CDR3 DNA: TGCGCCAGCAGCCGGGGGGCCGGGGAGCTGTTTTTT. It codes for CASSRGAGELFF. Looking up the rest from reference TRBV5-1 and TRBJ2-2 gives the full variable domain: KAGVTQTPRYLIKTRGQQVTLSCSPISGHRSVSWYQQTPGQGLQFLFEYFSETQRNKGNFPGRFSGRQFSNSRSEMNVSTLELGDSALYLCASSRGAGELFFGEGSRLTVL.

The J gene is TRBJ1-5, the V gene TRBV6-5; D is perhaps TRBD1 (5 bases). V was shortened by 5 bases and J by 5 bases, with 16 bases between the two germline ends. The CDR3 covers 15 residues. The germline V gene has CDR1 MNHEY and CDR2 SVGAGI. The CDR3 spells CASSPIDRDDQPQHF. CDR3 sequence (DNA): TGTGCCAGCAGTCCCATAGACAGAGACGATCAGCCCCAGCATTTT.

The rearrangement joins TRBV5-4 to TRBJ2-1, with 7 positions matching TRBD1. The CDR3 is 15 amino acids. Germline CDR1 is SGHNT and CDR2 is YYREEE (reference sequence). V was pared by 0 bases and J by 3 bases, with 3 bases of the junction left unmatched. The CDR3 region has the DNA TGTGCCAGCAGCTTGGCCAGGGGGATCTACAATGAGCAGTTCTTC. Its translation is CASSLARGIYNEQFF.

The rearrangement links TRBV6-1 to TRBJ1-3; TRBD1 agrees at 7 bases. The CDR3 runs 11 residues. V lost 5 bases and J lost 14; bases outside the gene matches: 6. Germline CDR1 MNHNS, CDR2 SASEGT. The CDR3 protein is CASSWDSPVYF. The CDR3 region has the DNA TGTGCCAGCAGTTGGGACAGCCCGGTATATTTT.

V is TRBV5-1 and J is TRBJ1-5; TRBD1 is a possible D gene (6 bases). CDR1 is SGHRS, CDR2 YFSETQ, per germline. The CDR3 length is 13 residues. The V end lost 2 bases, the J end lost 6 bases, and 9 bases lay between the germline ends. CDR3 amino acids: CASSLTGTQPQHF. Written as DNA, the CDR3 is TGCGCCAGCAGCTTAACAGGGACTCAGCCCCAGCATTTT.

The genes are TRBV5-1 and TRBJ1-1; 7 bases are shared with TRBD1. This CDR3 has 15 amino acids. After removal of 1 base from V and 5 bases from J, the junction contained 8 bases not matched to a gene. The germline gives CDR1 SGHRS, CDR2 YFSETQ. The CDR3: CASSLPGGEGTEAFF. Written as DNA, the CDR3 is TGCGCCAGCAGCTTGCCAGGGGGAGAAGGAACTGAAGCTTTCTTT.

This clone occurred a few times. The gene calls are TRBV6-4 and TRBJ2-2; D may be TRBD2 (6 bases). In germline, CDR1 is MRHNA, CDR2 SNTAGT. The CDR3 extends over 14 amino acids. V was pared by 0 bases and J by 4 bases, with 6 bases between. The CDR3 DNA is TGTGCCAGCAGTGACTCTAGCGGCACCGGGGAGCTGTTTTTT. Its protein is CASSDSSGTGELFF.

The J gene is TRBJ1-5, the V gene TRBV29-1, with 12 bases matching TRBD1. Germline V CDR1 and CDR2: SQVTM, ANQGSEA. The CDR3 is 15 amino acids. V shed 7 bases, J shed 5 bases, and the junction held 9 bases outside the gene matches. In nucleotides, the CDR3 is TGCAGCGGGGGGGAGGGACAGGGGGCATATCAGCCCCAGCATTTT. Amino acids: CSGGEGQGAYQPQHF.

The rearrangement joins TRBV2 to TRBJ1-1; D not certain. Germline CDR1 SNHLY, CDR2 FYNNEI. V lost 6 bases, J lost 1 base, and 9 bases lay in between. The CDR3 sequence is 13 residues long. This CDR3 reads CASRISRNTEAFF. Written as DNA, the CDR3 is TGTGCCAGCAGGATTTCCAGGAACACTGAAGCTTTCTTT.

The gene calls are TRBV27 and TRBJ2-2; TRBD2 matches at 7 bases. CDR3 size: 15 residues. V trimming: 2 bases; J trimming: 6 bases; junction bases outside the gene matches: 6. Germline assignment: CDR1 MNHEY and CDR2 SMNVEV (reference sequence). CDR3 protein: CASSLRRGGAGELFF. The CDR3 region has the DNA TGTGCCAGCAGTTTACGACGTGGGGGGGCCGGGGAGCTGTTTTTT.

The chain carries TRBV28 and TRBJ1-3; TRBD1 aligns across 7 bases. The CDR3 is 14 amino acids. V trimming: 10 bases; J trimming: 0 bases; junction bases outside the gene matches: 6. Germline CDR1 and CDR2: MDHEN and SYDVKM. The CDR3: CAIIGGSSGNTIYF. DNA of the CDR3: TGTGCCATCATAGGGGGCAGCTCTGGAAACACCATATATTTT.

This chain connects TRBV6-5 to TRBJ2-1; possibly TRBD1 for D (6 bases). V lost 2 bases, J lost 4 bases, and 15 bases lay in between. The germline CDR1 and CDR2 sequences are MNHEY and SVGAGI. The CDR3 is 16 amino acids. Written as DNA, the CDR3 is TGTGCCAGCAGTTACGGCGGCAGGGGCTATTACAATGAGCAGTTCTTC. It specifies CASSYGGRGYYNEQFF.

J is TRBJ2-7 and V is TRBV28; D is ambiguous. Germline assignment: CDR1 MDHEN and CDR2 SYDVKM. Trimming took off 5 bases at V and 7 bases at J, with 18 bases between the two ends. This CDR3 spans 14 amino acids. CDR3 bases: TGTGCCAGCAGTCGCCCACAGCGATTGGGGGAGCAGTACGTC. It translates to CASSRPQRLGEQYV.

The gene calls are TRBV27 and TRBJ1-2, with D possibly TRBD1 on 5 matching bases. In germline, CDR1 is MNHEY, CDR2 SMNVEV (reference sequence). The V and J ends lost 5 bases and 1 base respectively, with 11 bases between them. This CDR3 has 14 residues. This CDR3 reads CASSPRAFNYGYTF. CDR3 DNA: TGTGCCAGCAGTCCCAGGGCCTTTAACTATGGCTACACCTTC.

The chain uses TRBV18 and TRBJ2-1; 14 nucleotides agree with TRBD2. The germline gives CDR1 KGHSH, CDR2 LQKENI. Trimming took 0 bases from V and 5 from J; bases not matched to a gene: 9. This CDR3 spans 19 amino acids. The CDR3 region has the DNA TGTGCCAGCTCACCACCACCCGGACTAGCGGGGGGATACCACAATGAGCAGTTCTTC. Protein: CASSPPPGLAGGYHNEQFF.

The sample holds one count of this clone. CDR3 coding DNA: TGTGCCAGCAGTTTGGGGTTGCGGGGTATTGGCGAGCAGTACGTC. It encodes CASSLGLRGIGEQYV. V usage is TRBV28 and J usage is TRBJ2-7, with D maybe TRBD2 (6 bases). Trimming stripped 3 bases from V and 6 bases from J, with 18 bases between. Germline CDR1 is MDHEN and CDR2 is SYDVKM. The CDR3 runs 15 residues.

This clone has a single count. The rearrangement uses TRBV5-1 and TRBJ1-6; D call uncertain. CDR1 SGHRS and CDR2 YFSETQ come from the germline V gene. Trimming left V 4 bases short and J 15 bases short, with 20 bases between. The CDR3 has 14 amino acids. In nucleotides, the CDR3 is TGCGCCAGCAGCCCCATGTCAGAGACGAAGTACCTCCACTTT. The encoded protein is CASSPMSETKYLHF.

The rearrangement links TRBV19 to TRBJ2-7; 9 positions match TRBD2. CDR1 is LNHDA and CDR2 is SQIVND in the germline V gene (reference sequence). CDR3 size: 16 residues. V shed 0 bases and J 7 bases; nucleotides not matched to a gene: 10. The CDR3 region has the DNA TGTGCCAGTAGTATAGATCACCTAGCGGGAATGCGTGAGCAGTACTTC. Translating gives CASSIDHLAGMREQYF.

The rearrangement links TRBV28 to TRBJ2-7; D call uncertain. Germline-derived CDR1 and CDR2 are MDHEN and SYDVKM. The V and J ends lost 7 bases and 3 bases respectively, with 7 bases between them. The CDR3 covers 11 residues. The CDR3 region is CASTKRYEQYF. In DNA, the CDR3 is TGTGCCAGCACTAAACGCTACGAGCAGTACTTC.

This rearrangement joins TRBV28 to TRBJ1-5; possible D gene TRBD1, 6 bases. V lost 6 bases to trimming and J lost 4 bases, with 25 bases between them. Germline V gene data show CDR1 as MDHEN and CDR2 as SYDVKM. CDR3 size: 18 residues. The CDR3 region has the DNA TGTGCCAGCAGGCAGAAAAGGGAGGGCAGGGGTTGGAATCAGCCCCAGCATTTT. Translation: CASRQKREGRGWNQPQHF. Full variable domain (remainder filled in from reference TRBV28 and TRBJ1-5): DVKVTQSSRYLVKRTGEKVFLECVQDMDHENMFWYRQDPGLGLRLIYFSYDVKMKEKGDIPEGYSVSREKKERFSLILESASTNQTSMYLCASRQKREGRGWNQPQHFGDGTRLSIL.

The CDR3 is CASSGTGAYTEAFF. The CDR3 bases are TGTGCCAGCAGCGGAACCGGGGCCTACACTGAAGCTTTCTTT. The rearrangement uses TRBV9 and TRBJ1-1, with D possibly being TRBD1 (5 bases). The V gene's germline CDR1 is SGDLS and CDR2 YYNGEE. Trimming removed 3 bases at V and 3 bases at J, with 12 bases between. The CDR3 consists of 14 residues. The full variable domain, in which reference TRBV9 and TRBJ1-1 provide the parts outside the CDR3, is DSGVTQTPKHLITATGQRVTLRCSPRSGDLSVYWYQQSLDQGLQFLIQYYNGEERAKGNILERFSAQQFPDLHSELNLSSLELGDSALYFCASSGTGAYTEAFFGQGTRLTVV.

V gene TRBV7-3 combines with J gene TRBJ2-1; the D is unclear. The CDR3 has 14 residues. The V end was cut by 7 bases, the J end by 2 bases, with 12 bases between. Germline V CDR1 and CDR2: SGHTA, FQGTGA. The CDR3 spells CASTPGGTYNEQFF. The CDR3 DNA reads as TGTGCCAGCACCCCCGGCGGAACCTACAATGAGCAGTTCTTC.